This is a list of T cell receptor beta chains from one sample in a study of OX40 agonist ivuxolimab in advanced cancers. Generated by immunoSEQ multiplex PCR, the TCRdb table keeps only in-frame clones and is missing some. The table lists about 1,800 clones, about 73% of them singletons. Sequencing used CD4+ or CD8+ T cells sorted from blood, obtained in a trial of the OX40 agonist ivuxolimab. These receptor sequences come from an adult with an advanced solid tumor such as melanoma, head and neck, liver or kidney cancer. Each CDR3 is given with its conserved first and last residue. The D gene is left open where the match is weak. Size is omitted from some rows. Given values are once, few, many or a class for expanded clones.

NA,TRBJ2-3,TRBV5-1,NA,CASSLASVSDTDTQYF,TGCGCCAGCAGCTTGGCTAGTGTTTCAGACACAGATACGCAGTATTTT
NA,TRBJ2-2,TRBV19,NA,CASSRALSGGELFF,TGTGCCAGTAGTCGGGCCCTCTCGGGCGGGGAGCTGTTTTTT
NA,TRBJ1-6,TRBV5-8,TRBD1,CASSLYAGGNSPLHF,TGTGCCAGCAGCTTGTACGCAGGGGGGAATTCACCCCTCCACTTT
once,TRBJ1-6,TRBV5-4,NA,CASSLGVNPGTGSPLHF,TGTGCCAGCAGCTTAGGGGTTAATCCAGGAACGGGTTCACCCCTCCACTTT
NA,TRBJ2-1,TRBV7-9,TRBD1,CASSPPGQGSNKQFF,TGTGCCAGCAGCCCACCGGGACAGGGCTCGAACAAGCAGTTCTTC
NA,TRBJ2-1,TRBV10-1,TRBD1,CASSESTGVEQFF,TGCGCCAGCAGTGAGTCGACAGGGGTTGAGCAGTTCTTC
NA,TRBJ1-2,TRBV5-6,NA,CASSLGQDYGYTF,TGTGCCAGCAGCTTGGGGCAGGACTATGGCTACACCTTC
NA,TRBJ1-1,TRBV7-8,NA,CASSLVREAEAFF,TGTGCCAGCAGCTTAGTGAGGGAAGCTGAAGCTTTCTTT
NA,TRBJ2-3,TRBV5-1,TRBD2,CASSSLPSGGPDTQYF,TGCGCCAGCAGCTCGCTGCCCAGCGGGGGGCCAGATACGCAGTATTTT
NA,TRBJ1-2,TRBV7-8,NA,CASSLRGASGYTF,TGTGCCAGCAGCTTACGGGGGGCTTCTGGCTACACCTTC
NA,TRBJ2-1,TRBV6-4,TRBD2,CASSRDVDGGEDEQFF,TGTGCCAGCAGCAGGGACGTAGACGGGGGGGAGGATGAGCAGTTCTTC
NA,TRBJ2-1,TRBV4-2,TRBD2,CASSQERTSVYNEQFF,TGTGCCAGCAGCCAAGAGAGGACTAGCGTATACAATGAGCAGTTCTTC
NA,TRBJ1-5,TRBV18,NA,CASSREQGTQPQHF,TGTGCCAGCTCACGAGAGCAGGGCACTCAGCCCCAGCATTTT
NA,TRBJ2-3,TRBV5-1,TRBD1,CASSFGQGYTDTQYF,TGCGCCAGCAGCTTCGGACAGGGGTACACAGATACGCAGTATTTT
large,TRBJ2-7,TRBV7-9,NA,CASRPKTGIHEQYF,TGTGCCAGCAGACCCAAAACAGGGATCCACGAGCAGTACTTC
NA,TRBJ1-4,TRBV2,NA,CASRKVGTAINEKLFF,TGTGCCAGCAGAAAAGTTGGGACCGCGATTAATGAAAAACTGTTTTTT
few,TRBJ1-6,TRBV29-1,TRBD1,CSVQSGTGNSPLHF,TGCAGCGTCCAATCCGGGACAGGGAATTCACCCCTCCACTTT
NA,TRBJ1-1,TRBV6-5,TRBD1,CASIRQGGNTEAFF,TGTGCCAGCATCAGACAGGGGGGCAACACTGAAGCTTTCTTT
NA,TRBJ2-3,TRBV30,NA,CAWSVWGPDTQYF,TGTGCCTGGAGTGTTTGGGGCCCAGATACGCAGTATTTT
NA,TRBJ2-4,TRBV5-1,NA,CASSLEEGDIQYF,TGCGCCAGCAGCTTGGAAGAGGGGGACATTCAGTACTTC
NA,TRBJ2-2,TRBV7-9,NA,CASGETSNTGELFF,TGTGCCAGCGGCGAGACATCGAACACCGGGGAGCTGTTTTTT